This T cell receptor beta chain was recovered during a study of cytomegalovirus exposure and HLA in healthy donors. Study as a whole: The use of the same platform for the 110 or so validation repertoires and the 650 to 850 first-cohort repertoires was reported by a later analysis.

Clones were sequenced by immunoSEQ multiplex PCR, and TCRdb holds only the in-frame ones, with some missing. The table lists around 100,000 clones, 85% of them singletons. General observations from the study: Reports showed the classifier diagnosing cytomegalovirus status with high specificity and sensitivity. Among TCR sequences, most were rare, though some public TCRs appeared in many donors.

Per the germline V gene, CDR1 is MGHRA and CDR2 is YSYEKL. The length of the CDR3 is 14 residues. V was trimmed by 0 bases and J by 5 bases, leaving 10 bases between them. In its sample, this clone was seen a few times. Its antigen remains unknown. This chain joins TRBV4-1 and TRBJ1-2, with D perhaps TRBD1 (5 bases). The sequence derives from a man younger than 35 in good health and CMV-seropositive. Input material: PBMCs. The CDR3 is CASSQEQAEYGYTF. The DNA of the CDR3 is TGCGCCAGCAGCCAAGAACAGGCCGAGTATGGCTACACCTTC.